This TCR beta chain was sequenced in a study of response to subunit inactivated influenza vaccine. As to this clonotype: Its antigen is currently unknown.

Findings of the study overall: The authors suggested that few new T cells are recruited per seasonal influenza vaccination.

The CDR3 extends over 14 amino acids. V was pared by 6 bases and J by 6 bases, with 7 bases of the junction left unmatched. TCRdb recomputed calls from the RT-PCR reads with MiXCR, one row per CDR3 protein. The repertoire has hundreds of thousands of distinct CDR3 sequences, 25% of them found once; the top ten carry under 2.5%. Sequencing used CD4+ T cells sorted from PBMCs, obtained 5 days after vaccination. This TCR was sampled from a man aged 50 or older who received an inactivated influenza vaccine. The chain couples TRBV12-3 or TRBV12-4 to TRBJ1-5; 8 nucleotides agree with TRBD1. The chain's CDR3 is CASSPGGWGQPQHF. The CDR3 region has the DNA TGTGCCAGCAGCCCAGGGGGCTGGGGTCAGCCCCAGCATTTT.